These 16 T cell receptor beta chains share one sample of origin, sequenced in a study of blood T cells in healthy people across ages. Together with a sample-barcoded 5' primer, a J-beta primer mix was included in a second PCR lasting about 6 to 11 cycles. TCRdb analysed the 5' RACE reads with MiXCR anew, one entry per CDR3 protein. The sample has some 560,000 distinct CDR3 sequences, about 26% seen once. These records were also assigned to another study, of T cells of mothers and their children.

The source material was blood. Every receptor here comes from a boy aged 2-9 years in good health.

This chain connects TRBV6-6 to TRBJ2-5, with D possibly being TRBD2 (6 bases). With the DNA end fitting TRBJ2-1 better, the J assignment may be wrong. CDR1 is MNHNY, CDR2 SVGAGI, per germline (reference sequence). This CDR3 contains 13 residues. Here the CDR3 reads CASSVTSFVEQFF. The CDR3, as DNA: TGTGCCAGCAGTGTGACTAGTTTTGTTGAGCAGTTCTTC.

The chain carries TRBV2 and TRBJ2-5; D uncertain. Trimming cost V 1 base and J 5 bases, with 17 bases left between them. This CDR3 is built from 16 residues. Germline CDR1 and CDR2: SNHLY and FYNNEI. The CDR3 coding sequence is TGTGCCAGCAGTGAAGGGATATCCCCACCACGCGAGACCCAGTACTTC. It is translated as CASSEGISPPRETQYF.

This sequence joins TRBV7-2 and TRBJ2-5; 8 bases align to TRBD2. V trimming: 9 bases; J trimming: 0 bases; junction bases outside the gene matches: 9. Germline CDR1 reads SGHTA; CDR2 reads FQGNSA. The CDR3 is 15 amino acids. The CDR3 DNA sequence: TGTGCCAGTTCTACGGGGGGGTGGTACCAAGAGACCCAGTACTTC. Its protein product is CASSTGGWYQETQYF.

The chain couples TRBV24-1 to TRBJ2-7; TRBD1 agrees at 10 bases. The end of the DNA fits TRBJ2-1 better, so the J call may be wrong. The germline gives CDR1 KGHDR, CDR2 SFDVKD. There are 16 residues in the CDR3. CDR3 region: CATSDPSGTGVDEQFF. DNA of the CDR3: TGTGCCACCAGTGACCCCTCCGGGACAGGGGTCGATGAGCAGTTCTTC.

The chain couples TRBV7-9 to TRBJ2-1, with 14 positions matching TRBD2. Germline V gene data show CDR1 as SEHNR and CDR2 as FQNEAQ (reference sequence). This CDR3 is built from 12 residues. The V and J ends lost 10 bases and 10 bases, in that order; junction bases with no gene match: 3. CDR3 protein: CATGLAGVEQFF. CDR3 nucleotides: TGTGCCACGGGACTAGCGGGGGTGGAGCAGTTCTTC.

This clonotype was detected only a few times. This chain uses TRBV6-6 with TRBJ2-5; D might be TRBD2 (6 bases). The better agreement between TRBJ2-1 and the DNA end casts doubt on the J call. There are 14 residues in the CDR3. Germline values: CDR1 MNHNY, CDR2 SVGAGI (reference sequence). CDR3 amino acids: CASSYGTGNNEQFF. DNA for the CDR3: TGTGCCAGCAGTTACGGGACTGGAAACAATGAGCAGTTCTTC.

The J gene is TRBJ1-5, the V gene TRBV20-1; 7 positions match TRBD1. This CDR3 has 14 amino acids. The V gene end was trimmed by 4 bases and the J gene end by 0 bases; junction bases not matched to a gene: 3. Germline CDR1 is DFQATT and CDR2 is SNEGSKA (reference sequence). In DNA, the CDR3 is TGCAGTGCTATGGGGACAGCTAGCAATCAGCCCCAGCATTTT. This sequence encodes CSAMGTASNQPQHF.

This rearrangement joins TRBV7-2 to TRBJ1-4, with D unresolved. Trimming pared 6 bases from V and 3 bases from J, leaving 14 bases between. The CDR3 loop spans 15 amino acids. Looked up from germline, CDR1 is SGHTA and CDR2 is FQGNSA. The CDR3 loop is CASSPVHSSNEKLFF. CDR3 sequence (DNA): TGTGCCAGCAGTCCAGTACACTCCTCTAATGAAAAACTGTTTTTT.

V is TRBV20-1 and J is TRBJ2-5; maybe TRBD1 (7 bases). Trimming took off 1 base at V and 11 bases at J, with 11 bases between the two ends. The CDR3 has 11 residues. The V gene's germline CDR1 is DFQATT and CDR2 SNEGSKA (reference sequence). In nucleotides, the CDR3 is TGCAGTGCTAGAGTCAGGGGGGAGCAGTACTTC. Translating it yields CSARVRGEQYF.

CDR3 loop: CASSVGPYGTSGNTIYF. The DNA for the CDR3 is TGCGCCAGCAGCGTCGGACCATACGGTACCTCTGGAAACACCATATATTTT. This chain connects TRBV5-1 to TRBJ1-3; no reliable D call. Germline assignment: CDR1 SGHRS and CDR2 YFSETQ. This CDR3 comprises 17 residues. The V end was cut by 4 bases, the J end by 0 bases, with 17 bases between.

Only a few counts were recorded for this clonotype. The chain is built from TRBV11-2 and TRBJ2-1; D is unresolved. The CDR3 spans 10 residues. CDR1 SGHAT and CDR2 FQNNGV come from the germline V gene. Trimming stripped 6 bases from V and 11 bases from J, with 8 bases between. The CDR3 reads CASSFTQQFF. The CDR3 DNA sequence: TGTGCCAGCAGTTTTACCCAGCAGTTCTTC.

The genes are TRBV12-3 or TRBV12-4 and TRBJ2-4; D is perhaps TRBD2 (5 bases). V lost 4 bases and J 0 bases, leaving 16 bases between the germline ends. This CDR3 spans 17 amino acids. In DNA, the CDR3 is TGTGCCAGCAGTTCCCGGGAAGGTGGGGTAGCCAAAAACATTCAGTACTTC. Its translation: CASSSREGGVAKNIQYF.

For the CDR3, the DNA is TGTGCCAGCAGCTCGGGACAGGGCGGGTTCCAAGAGACCCAGTACTTC. Translated: CASSSGQGGFQETQYF. This rearrangement joins TRBV7-7 to TRBJ2-5, with 9 bases identical to TRBD1. J was trimmed by 1 base and V by 4 bases; bases with no gene match: 7. CDR3 size: 16 residues. Germline loops: CDR1 SSHAT, CDR2 FNYEAQ (reference sequence).

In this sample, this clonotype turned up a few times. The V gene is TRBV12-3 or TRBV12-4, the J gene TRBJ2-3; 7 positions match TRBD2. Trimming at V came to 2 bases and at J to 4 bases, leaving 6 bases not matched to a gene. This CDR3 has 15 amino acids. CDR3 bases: TGTGCCAGCAGTTTAACAGCGGGGCCCTCAGATACGCAGTATTTT. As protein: CASSLTAGPSDTQYF.

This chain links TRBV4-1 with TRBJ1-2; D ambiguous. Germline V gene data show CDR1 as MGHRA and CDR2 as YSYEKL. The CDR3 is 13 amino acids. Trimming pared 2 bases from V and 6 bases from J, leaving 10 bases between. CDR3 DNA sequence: TGCGCCAGCAGCCAACCAGAATTGGATGGCTACACCTTC. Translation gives CASSQPELDGYTF.

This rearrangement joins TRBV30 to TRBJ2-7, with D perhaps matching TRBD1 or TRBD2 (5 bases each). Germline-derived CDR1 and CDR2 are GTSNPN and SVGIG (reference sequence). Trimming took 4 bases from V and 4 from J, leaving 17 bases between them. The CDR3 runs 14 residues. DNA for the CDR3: TGTGCCTGGACCCCGGACTTAGAGGGGTACGAGCAGTACTTC. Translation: CAWTPDLEGYEQYF.